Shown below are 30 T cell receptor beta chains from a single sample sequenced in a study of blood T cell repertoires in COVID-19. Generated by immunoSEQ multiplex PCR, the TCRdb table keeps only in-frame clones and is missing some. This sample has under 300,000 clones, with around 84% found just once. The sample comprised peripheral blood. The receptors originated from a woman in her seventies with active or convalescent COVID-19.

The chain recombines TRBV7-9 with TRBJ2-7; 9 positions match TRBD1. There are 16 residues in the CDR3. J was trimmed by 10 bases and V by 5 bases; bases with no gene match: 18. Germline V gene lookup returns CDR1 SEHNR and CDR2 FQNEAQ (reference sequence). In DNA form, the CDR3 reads TGTGCCAGCAGCCTCCTCCCTGGACAGGGGCAATACGGCCAGTACTTC. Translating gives CASSLLPGQGQYGQYF. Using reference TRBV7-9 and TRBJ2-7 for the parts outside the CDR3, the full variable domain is DTGVSQNPRHKITKRGQNVTFRCDPISEHNRLYWYRQTLGQGPEFLTYFQNEAQLEKSRLLSDRFSAERPKGSFSTLEIQRTEQGDSAMYLCASSLLPGQGQYGQYFGPGTRLTVT.

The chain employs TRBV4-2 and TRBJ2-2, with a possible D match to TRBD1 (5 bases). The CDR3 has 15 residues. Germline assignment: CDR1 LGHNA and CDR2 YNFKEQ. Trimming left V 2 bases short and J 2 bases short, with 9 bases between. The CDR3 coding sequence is TGTGCCAGCAGCCAAACAGGCATTAACACCGGGGAGCTGTTTTTT. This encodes CASSQTGINTGELFF.

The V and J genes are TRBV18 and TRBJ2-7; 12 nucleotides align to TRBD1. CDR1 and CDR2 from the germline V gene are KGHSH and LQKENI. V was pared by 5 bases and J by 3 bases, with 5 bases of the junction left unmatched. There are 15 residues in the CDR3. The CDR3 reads CASSSRDRGLYEQYF. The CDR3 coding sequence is TGTGCCAGCTCATCCCGGGACAGGGGGCTCTACGAGCAGTACTTC.

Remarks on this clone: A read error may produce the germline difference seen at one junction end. CDR3 coding DNA: TGTGCCAGCAGGGACAGGGGATACACAGATATGCAGTATTTT. This translates into CASRDRGYTDMQYF. This chain links TRBV4-2 with TRBJ2-3; TRBD1 matches at 9 bases. CDR1 is LGHNA and CDR2 is YNFKEQ in the germline V gene. The CDR3 extends over 14 amino acids.

CDR3 sequence (DNA): TGTGCCAGCAGTGAAGTTCCAGGGGGCTATGGCTACACCTTC. Protein: CASSEVPGGYGYTF. The V gene is TRBV6-1, the J gene TRBJ1-2, with 7 bases lining up with TRBD1. CDR1 and CDR2 (germline): MNHNS, SASEGT. This CDR3 region has 14 residues. The V and J ends lost 1 base and 4 bases, in that order; junction bases with no gene match: 3.

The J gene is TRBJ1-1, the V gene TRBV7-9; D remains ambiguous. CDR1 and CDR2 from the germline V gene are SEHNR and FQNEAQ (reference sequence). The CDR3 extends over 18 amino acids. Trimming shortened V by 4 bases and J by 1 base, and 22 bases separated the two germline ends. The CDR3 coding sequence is TGTGCCAGCAGCTCCTCGACTTGGGTCAAGAATACGAACACTGAAGCTTTCTTT. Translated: CASSSSTWVKNTNTEAFF.

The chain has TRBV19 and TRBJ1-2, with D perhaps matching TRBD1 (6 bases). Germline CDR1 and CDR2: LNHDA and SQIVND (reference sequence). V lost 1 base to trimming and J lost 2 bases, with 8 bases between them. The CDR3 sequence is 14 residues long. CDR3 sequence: CASSIVDRNYGYTF. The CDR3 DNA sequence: TGTGCCAGTAGTATAGTTGACAGGAACTATGGCTACACCTTC.

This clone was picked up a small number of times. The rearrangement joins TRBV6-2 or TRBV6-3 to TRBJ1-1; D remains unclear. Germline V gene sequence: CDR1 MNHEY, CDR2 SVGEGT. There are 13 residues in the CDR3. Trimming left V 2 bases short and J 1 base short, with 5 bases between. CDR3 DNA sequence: TGTGCCAGCAGTTACCCACAGAACACTGAAGCTTTCTTT. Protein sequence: CASSYPQNTEAFF.

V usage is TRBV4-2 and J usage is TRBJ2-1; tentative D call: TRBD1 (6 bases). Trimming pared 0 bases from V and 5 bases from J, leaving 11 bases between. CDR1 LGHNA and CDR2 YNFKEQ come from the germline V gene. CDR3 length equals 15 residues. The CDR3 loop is CASSQEVGQHNEQFF. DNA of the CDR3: TGTGCCAGCAGCCAAGAGGTAGGACAGCACAATGAGCAGTTCTTC.

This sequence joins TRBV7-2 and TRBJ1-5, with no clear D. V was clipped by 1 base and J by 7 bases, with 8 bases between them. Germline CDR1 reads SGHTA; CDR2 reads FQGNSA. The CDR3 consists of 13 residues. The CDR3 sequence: CASSLGPRQPQHF. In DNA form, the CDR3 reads TGTGCCAGCAGCTTAGGCCCGAGGCAGCCCCAGCATTTT.

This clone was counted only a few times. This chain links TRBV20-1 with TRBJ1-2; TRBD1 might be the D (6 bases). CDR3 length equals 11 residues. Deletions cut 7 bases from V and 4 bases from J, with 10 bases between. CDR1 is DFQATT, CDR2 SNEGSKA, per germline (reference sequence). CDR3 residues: CSGTDTYGYTF. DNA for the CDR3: TGCAGTGGGACAGATACCTATGGCTACACCTTC.

CDR3 sequence: CASKVGNTEAFF. In DNA, the CDR3 is TGTGCCAGCAAAGTCGGGAACACTGAAGCTTTCTTT. This sequence joins TRBV6-5 and TRBJ1-1, with D hard to call. Germline V gene data show CDR1 as MNHEY and CDR2 as SVGAGI. Between the trimmed V and J ends, which lost 7 bases and 1 base, there was a span of 7 bases. The CDR3 loop spans 12 amino acids.

DNA of the CDR3: TGTGCCAGCGACAACAAGAGGTGGGAGCAGCCCCAGCATTTT. Translated: CASDNKRWEQPQHF. The genes are TRBV21-1 and TRBJ1-5. TRBV21-1 is a documented pseudogene. This CDR3 is built from 14 residues.

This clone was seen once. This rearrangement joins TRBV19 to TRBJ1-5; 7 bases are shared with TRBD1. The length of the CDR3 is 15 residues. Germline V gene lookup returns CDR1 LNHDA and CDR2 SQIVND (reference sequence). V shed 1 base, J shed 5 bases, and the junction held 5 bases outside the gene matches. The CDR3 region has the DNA TGTGCCAGTAGTATAGGCCAGGGGGTTGATCAGCCCCAGCATTTT. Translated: CASSIGQGVDQPQHF.

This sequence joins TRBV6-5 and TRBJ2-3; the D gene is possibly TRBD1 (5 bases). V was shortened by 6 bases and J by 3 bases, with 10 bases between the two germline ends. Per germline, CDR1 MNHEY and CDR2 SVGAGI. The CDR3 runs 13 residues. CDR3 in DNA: TGTGCCAGCAGACAGGTTCCGACAGATACGCAGTATTTT. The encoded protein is CASRQVPTDTQYF.

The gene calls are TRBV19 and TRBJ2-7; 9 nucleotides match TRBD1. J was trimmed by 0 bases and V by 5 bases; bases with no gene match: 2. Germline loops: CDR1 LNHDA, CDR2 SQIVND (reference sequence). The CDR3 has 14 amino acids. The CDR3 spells CASSWDRDSYEQYF. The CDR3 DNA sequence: TGTGCCAGTAGTTGGGACAGGGACTCCTACGAGCAGTACTTC.

This chain's CDR3 is CASSDQGSNYGYTF. The CDR3, as DNA: TGTGCCAGCAGCGACCAGGGGTCTAACTATGGCTACACCTTC. The rearrangement uses TRBV5-4 and TRBJ1-2; D perhaps matches TRBD1 (6 bases). Trimming took 4 bases from V and 0 from J, leaving 10 bases between them. Germline V gives CDR1 SGHNT, CDR2 YYREEE (reference sequence). The CDR3 spans 14 residues.

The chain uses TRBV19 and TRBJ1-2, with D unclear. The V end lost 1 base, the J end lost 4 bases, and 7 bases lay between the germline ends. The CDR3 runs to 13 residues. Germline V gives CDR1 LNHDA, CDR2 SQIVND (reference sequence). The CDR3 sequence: CASSIAGTYGYTF. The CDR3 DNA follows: TGTGCCAGTAGTATAGCAGGTACCTATGGCTACACCTTC.

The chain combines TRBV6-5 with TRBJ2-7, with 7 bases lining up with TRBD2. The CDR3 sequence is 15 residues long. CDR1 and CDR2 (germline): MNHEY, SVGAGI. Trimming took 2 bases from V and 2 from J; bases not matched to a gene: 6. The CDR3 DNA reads TGTGCCAGCAGTTACGAACGGAGCGGGACCTACGAGCAGTACTTC. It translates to CASSYERSGTYEQYF.

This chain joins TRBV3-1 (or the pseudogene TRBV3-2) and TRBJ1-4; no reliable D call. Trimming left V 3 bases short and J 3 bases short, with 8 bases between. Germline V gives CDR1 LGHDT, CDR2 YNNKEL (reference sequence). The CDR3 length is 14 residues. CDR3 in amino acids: CASSHQAPNEKLFF. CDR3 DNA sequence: TGTGCCAGCAGCCATCAGGCTCCTAATGAAAAACTGTTTTTT.

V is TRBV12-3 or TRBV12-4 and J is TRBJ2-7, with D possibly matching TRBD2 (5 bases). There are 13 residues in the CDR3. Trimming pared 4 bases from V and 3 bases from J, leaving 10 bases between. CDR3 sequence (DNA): TGTGCCAGCAGTTCGGGGTTTCTCTACGAGCAGTACTTC. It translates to CASSSGFLYEQYF.

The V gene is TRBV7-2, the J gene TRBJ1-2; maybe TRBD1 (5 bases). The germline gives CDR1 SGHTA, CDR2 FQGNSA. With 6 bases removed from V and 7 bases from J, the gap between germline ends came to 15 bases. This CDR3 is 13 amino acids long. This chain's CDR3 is CASSPDQGGGYTF. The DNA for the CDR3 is TGTGCCAGCAGTCCCGATCAGGGAGGTGGCTACACCTTC. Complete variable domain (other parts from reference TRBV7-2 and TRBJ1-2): GAGVSQSPSNKVTEKGKDVELRCDPISGHTALYWYRQSLGQGLEFLIYFQGNSAPDKSGLPSDRFSAERTGGSVSTLTIQRTQQEDSAVYLCASSPDQGGGYTFGSGTRLTVV.

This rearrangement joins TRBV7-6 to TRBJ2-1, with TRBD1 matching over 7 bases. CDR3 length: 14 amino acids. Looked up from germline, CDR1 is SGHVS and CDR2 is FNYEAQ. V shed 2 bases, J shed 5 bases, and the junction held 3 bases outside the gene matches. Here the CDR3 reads CASSLNTGDNEQFF. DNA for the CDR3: TGTGCCAGCAGCTTAAATACAGGGGACAATGAGCAGTTCTTC. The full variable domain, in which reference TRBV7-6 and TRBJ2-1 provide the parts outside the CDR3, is GAGVSQSPRYKVTKRGQDVALRCDPISGHVSLYWYRQALGQGPEFLTYFNYEAQQDKSGLPNDRFSAERPEGSISTLTIQRTEQRDSAMYRCASSLNTGDNEQFFGPGTRLTVL.

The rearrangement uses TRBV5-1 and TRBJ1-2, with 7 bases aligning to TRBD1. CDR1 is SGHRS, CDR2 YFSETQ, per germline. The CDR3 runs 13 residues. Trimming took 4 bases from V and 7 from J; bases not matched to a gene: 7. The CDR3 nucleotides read TGCGCCAGCAGCGTTGACAGGGCGGTTGGCTACACCTTC. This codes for CASSVDRAVGYTF.

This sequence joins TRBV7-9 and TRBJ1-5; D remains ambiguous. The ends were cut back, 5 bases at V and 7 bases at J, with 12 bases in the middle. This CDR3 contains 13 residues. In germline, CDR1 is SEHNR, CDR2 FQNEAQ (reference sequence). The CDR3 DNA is TGTGCCAGCAGCCCCCAAGAGGCGCAGCCCCAGCATTTT. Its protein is CASSPQEAQPQHF.

For the CDR3, the DNA is TGCGCCAGCAGGCGGGACAGGGCTTCGAACTATGGCTACACCTTC. As protein: CASRRDRASNYGYTF. The chain is built from TRBV5-1 and TRBJ1-2; TRBD1 aligns across 9 bases. V shed 5 bases, J shed 2 bases, and the junction held 7 bases outside the gene matches. Germline assignment: CDR1 SGHRS and CDR2 YFSETQ. CDR3 length: 15 amino acids.

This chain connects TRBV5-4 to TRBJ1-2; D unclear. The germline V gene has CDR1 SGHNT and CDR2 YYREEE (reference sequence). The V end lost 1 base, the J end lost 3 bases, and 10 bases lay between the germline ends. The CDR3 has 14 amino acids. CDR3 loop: CASSLLAGDYGYTF. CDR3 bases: TGTGCCAGCAGCTTGTTGGCGGGTGACTATGGCTACACCTTC. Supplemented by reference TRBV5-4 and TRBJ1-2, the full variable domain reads ETGVTQSPTHLIKTRGQQVTLRCSSQSGHNTVSWYQQALGQGPQFIFQYYREEENGRGNFPPRFSGLQFPNYSSELNVNALELDDSALYLCASSLLAGDYGYTFGSGTRLTVV.

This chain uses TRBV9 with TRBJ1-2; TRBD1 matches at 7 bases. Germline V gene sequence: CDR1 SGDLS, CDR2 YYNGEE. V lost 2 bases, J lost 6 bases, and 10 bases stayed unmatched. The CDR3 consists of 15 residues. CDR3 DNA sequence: TGTGCCAGCAGCGTCAGGGGGACAGCCCCCGATGGCTACACCTTC. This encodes CASSVRGTAPDGYTF. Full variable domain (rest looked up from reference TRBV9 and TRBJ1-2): DSGVTQTPKHLITATGQRVTLRCSPRSGDLSVYWYQQSLDQGLQFLIQYYNGEERAKGNILERFSAQQFPDLHSELNLSSLELGDSALYFCASSVRGTAPDGYTFGSGTRLTVV.

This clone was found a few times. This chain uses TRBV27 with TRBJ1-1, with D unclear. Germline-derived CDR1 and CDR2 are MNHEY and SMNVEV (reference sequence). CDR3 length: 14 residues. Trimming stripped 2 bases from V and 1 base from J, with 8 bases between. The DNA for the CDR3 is TGTGCCAGCAGTTTACAGGCGACGAACACTGAAGCTTTCTTT. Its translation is CASSLQATNTEAFF.

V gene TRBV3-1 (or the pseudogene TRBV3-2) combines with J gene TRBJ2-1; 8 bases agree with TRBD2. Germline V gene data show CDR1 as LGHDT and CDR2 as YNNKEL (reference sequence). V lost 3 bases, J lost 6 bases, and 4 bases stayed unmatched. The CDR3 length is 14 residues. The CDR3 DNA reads TGTGCCAGCAGCCACCAGCGGGGGATCAATGAGCAGTTCTTC. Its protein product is CASSHQRGINEQFF.